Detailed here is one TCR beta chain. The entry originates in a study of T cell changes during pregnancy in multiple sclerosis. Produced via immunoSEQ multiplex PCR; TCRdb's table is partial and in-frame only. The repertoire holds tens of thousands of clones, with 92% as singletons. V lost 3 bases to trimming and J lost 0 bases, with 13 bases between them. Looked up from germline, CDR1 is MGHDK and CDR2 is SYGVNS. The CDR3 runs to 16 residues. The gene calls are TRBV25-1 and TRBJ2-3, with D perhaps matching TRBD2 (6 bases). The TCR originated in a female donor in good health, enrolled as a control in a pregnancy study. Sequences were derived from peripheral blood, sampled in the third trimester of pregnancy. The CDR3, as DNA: TGTGCCAGCAGTGAGTTAGCGGATACTAGCACAGATACGCAGTATTTT. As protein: CASSELADTSTDTQYF.